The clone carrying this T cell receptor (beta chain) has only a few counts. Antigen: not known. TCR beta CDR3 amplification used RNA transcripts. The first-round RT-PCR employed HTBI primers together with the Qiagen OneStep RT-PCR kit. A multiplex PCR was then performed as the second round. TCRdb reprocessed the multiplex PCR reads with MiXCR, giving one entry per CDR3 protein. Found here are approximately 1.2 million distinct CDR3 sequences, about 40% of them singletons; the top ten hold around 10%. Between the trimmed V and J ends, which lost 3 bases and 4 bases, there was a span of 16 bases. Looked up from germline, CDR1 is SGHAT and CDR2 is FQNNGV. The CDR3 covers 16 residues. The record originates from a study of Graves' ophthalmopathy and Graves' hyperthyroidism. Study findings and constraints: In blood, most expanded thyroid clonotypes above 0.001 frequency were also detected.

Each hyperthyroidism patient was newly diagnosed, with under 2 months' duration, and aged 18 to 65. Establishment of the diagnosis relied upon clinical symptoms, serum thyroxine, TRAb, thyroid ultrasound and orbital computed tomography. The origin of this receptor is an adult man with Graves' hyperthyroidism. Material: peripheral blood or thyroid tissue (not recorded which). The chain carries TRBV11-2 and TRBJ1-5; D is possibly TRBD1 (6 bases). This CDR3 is CASSLQEEGGNQPQHF. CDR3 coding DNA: TGTGCCAGCAGCTTGCAGGAGGAAGGGGGAAATCAGCCCCAGCATTTT.